These 32 T cell receptor beta chains originate from one sample sequenced in a study of control samples from healthy donors and cancer patients. Using immunoSEQ multiplex PCR, the repertoire was profiled, and TCRdb retains in-frame clones only, with some absent. The table lists 150,000 to 170,000 clones, roughly 94% of them singletons. The specimen was blood. These receptors all stem from a man aged 35 to 55 in good health.

The gene calls are TRBV21-1 and TRBJ1-6; the table assigns TRBD1, which was not confirmed against the DNA. TRBV21-1 is termed a pseudogene. The CDR3 contains 14 residues. CDR3 sequence reads: CASSNTDSLRFLHF. Written as DNA, the CDR3 is TGTGCCAGCAGCAACACGGACAGTCTCCGTTTCCTCCACTTT.

This chain links TRBV7-8 with TRBJ2-5; TRBD2 matches at 10 bases. Per germline, CDR1 SGHVS and CDR2 FQNEAQ. The CDR3 is made up of 15 amino acids. V was clipped by 5 bases and J by 3 bases; unmatched bases: 6. The CDR3 nucleotides read TGTGCCAGCAGCCCCGGGACTAGCGTAAAAGAGACCCAGTACTTC. Translation: CASSPGTSVKETQYF.

This chain joins TRBV27 and TRBJ1-1; 8 nucleotides agree with TRBD1. This CDR3 comprises 16 residues. The V gene end was trimmed by 5 bases and the J gene end by 0 bases; junction bases not matched to a gene: 8. Germline CDR1 is MNHEY and CDR2 is SMNVEV (reference sequence). The CDR3 here is CASSPGTGIMNTEAFF. The CDR3 DNA sequence: TGTGCCAGCAGTCCCGGGACAGGTATCATGAACACTGAAGCTTTCTTT.

This clone occurred a few times. Other nucleotide sequences from this sample produce the same CDR3. The V gene is TRBV12-3 or TRBV12-4, the J gene TRBJ1-6; D is unresolved. The V gene lost 3 bases and the J gene lost 7 bases, with 1 base spanning the gap. This CDR3 is built from 11 residues. The CDR3 nucleotides read TGTGCCAGCAGTTTGAATTCACCCCTCCACTTT. This gives the protein CASSLNSPLHF.

The V and J genes are TRBV7-2 and TRBJ1-5, with D possibly TRBD1 on 5 matching bases. Per germline, CDR1 SGHTA and CDR2 FQGNSA. The V and J ends lost 2 bases and 10 bases respectively, with 15 bases between them. The CDR3 is made up of 14 amino acids. The CDR3 reads CASSLRDGDKPQHF. The CDR3 nucleotides are TGTGCCAGCAGCTTAAGGGACGGGGATAAACCCCAGCATTTT.

This clone was observed a single time. This rearrangement joins TRBV18 to TRBJ2-5, with D perhaps matching TRBD2 (7 bases). Germline V gene data show CDR1 as KGHSH and CDR2 as LQKENI. Trimming pared 4 bases from V and 5 bases from J, leaving 11 bases between. The CDR3 length is 13 residues. CDR3 nucleotides: TGTGCCAGCTCACTACAGGGAGGGGAGACCCAGTACTTC. Translating it yields CASSLQGGETQYF.

This rearrangement joins TRBV5-1 to TRBJ2-5; 8 bases line up with TRBD2. V lost 4 bases and J lost 5; bases outside the gene matches: 10. There are 15 residues in the CDR3. Per germline, CDR1 SGHRS and CDR2 YFSETQ. In nucleotides, the CDR3 is TGCGCCAGCAGCCCTGTCACTAGCGGCGCGGAGACCCAGTACTTC. This codes for CASSPVTSGAETQYF.

This sequence joins TRBV18 and TRBJ1-3; D might be TRBD1 (6 bases). Trimming took off 3 bases at V and 4 bases at J, with 10 bases between the two ends. In germline, CDR1 is KGHSH, CDR2 LQKENI. This CDR3 spans 14 amino acids. CDR3 bases: TGTGCCAGCTCACCGGGACAAGGCGGAAACACCATATATTTT. Its protein product is CASSPGQGGNTIYF.

The chain is built from TRBV19 and TRBJ2-3, with 7 bases aligning to TRBD2. The CDR3 totals 16 residues. The V gene end was trimmed by 4 bases and the J gene end by 2 bases; junction bases not matched to a gene: 9. Germline values: CDR1 LNHDA, CDR2 SQIVND (reference sequence). The CDR3 region has the DNA TGTGCCAGTAGTACCAGAAGAGCGGGAATCACAGATACGCAGTATTTT. Its translation is CASSTRRAGITDTQYF.

The CDR3 DNA reads TGTGCCAGTCAACAGGGGGCGCAGGTTCAGCCCCAGCATTTT. It is translated as CASQQGAQVQPQHF. V gene TRBV19 combines with J gene TRBJ1-5; 9 bases line up with TRBD1. The CDR3 extends over 14 amino acids. V gave up 8 bases and J gave up 6 bases; unmatched junction bases: 8. Germline loops: CDR1 LNHDA, CDR2 SQIVND (reference sequence).

In this sample, this clone turned up a few times. The chain couples TRBV24-1 to TRBJ2-7; TRBD2 aligns across 7 bases. The V gene's germline CDR1 is KGHDR and CDR2 SFDVKD. The CDR3 consists of 14 residues. The V and J ends lost 4 bases and 0 bases, in that order; junction bases with no gene match: 2. DNA of the CDR3: TGTGCCACCAGTGACGGGGGGAGCTCCTACGAGCAGTACTTC. Protein: CATSDGGSSYEQYF.

The chain uses TRBV4-1 and TRBJ1-1; possible D gene TRBD1, 5 bases. The germline V gene has CDR1 MGHRA and CDR2 YSYEKL. The CDR3 covers 14 residues. Trimming took 6 bases from V and 1 from J, leaving 12 bases between them. The CDR3 coding sequence is TGCGCCAGCAGGGGGCGGGAAAAGAACACTGAAGCTTTCTTT. It codes for CASRGREKNTEAFF.

This clone was seen a handful of times. The V gene is TRBV28, the J gene TRBJ1-1; tentatively, D is TRBD1 (6 bases). Per germline, CDR1 MDHEN and CDR2 SYDVKM. The CDR3 contains 17 residues. V was shortened by 7 bases and J by 3 bases, with 24 bases between the two germline ends. The CDR3 here is CASTTIGRGTSYTEAFF. In DNA, the CDR3 is TGTGCCAGCACCACAATTGGTAGGGGGACGTCTTACACTGAAGCTTTCTTT.

CDR3 sequence: CASSVLLVDTQYF. The DNA for the CDR3 is TGTGCCAGCAGCGTCCTGTTGGTAGATACGCAGTATTTT. The chain has TRBV9 and TRBJ2-3; D ambiguous. This CDR3 has 13 amino acids. V lost 2 bases to trimming and J lost 5 bases, with 9 bases between them. Germline V gene data show CDR1 as SGDLS and CDR2 as YYNGEE.

The chain carries TRBV11-2 and TRBJ2-2; 9 nucleotides line up with TRBD1. The CDR3 contains 15 residues. CDR1 and CDR2 from the germline V gene are SGHAT and FQNNGV. V lost 5 bases, J lost 6 bases, and 7 bases stayed unmatched. This chain's CDR3 is CASSTRDRVAGELFF. CDR3 coding DNA: TGTGCCAGCAGCACACGGGACAGGGTGGCCGGGGAGCTGTTTTTT.

The chain uses TRBV5-1 and TRBJ2-2; TRBD1 might be the D (6 bases). This CDR3 contains 16 residues. Germline values: CDR1 SGHRS, CDR2 YFSETQ. Trimming removed 4 bases from V and 0 bases from J, with 13 bases in between. This chain's CDR3 is CASSPNRVSNTGELFF. For the CDR3, the DNA is TGCGCCAGCAGCCCGAACAGGGTCTCGAACACCGGGGAGCTGTTTTTT.

The chain carries TRBV24-1 and TRBJ1-3; TRBD1 aligns across 7 bases. There are 16 residues in the CDR3. Germline trimming cut 5 bases from V and 2 bases from J; bases unmatched to any gene: 8. Germline lookup yields CDR1 KGHDR and CDR2 SFDVKD. CDR3 DNA sequence: TGTGCCACCAGTGTTAGCTACGGGACAGCTGGAAACACCATATATTTT. It is translated as CATSVSYGTAGNTIYF.

The genes are TRBV6-5 and TRBJ1-5, with D possibly TRBD1 on 5 matching bases. V was clipped by 6 bases and J by 0 bases, with 12 bases between them. Germline lookup yields CDR1 MNHEY and CDR2 SVGAGI. The CDR3 is 15 residues long. The CDR3 loop reads CASRVDSYSNQPQHF. For the CDR3, the DNA is TGTGCCAGCAGGGTTGACAGCTATAGCAATCAGCCCCAGCATTTT.

This clone showed up just once. V is TRBV24-1 and J is TRBJ2-2; the match to TRBD1 covers 9 bases. V was clipped by 0 bases and J by 3 bases; unmatched bases: 4. The CDR3 spans 17 residues. In germline, CDR1 is KGHDR, CDR2 SFDVKD. CDR3 DNA: TGTGCCACCAGTGATTTGCCTAGACAGGGGGACACCGGGGAGCTGTTTTTT. Amino acids: CATSDLPRQGDTGELFF.

V gene TRBV11-2 combines with J gene TRBJ2-7; D unresolved. V lost 0 bases and J 4 bases, leaving 13 bases between the germline ends. The CDR3 consists of 15 residues. Germline values: CDR1 SGHAT, CDR2 FQNNGV. CDR3 in amino acids: CASSLDRGPGYEQYF. The CDR3 DNA reads as TGTGCCAGCAGCTTAGACCGCGGCCCCGGTTACGAGCAGTACTTC.

The chain uses TRBV6-5 and TRBJ2-5; 8 nucleotides align to TRBD2. The germline V gene encodes CDR1 MNHEY and CDR2 SVGAGI. The CDR3 length is 16 residues. The V and J ends lost 2 bases and 5 bases, in that order; junction bases with no gene match: 10. The chain's CDR3 is CASSYKSGGPFETQYF. The CDR3 DNA follows: TGTGCCAGCAGTTACAAGTCGGGGGGGCCCTTCGAGACCCAGTACTTC.

The genes are TRBV13 and TRBJ1-1, with D maybe TRBD1 (5 bases). Germline V CDR1 and CDR2: PRHDT, FYEKMQ (reference sequence). Trimming took 3 bases from V and 2 from J, leaving 16 bases between them. This CDR3 region has 16 residues. CDR3 nucleotides: TGTGCCAGCAGCTTGCAGGGAGGGCAGGCTAACACTGAAGCTTTCTTT. Its protein is CASSLQGGQANTEAFF.

The chain joins TRBV2 to TRBJ1-1; TRBD1 is a possible D gene (5 bases). V lost 6 bases and J lost 1, with 15 bases in between. The CDR3 sequence is 15 residues long. CDR1 is SNHLY, CDR2 FYNNEI, per germline. The CDR3 sequence: CASRSHGTGNTEAFF. CDR3 bases: TGTGCCAGCAGGTCTCATGGGACTGGGAACACTGAAGCTTTCTTT.

The chain is built from TRBV7-9 and TRBJ1-2; 7 positions agree with TRBD1. Germline V gene lookup returns CDR1 SEHNR and CDR2 FQNEAQ (reference sequence). V shed 2 bases and J 0 bases; nucleotides not matched to a gene: 6. The CDR3 totals 16 residues. The CDR3 reads CASSLLGTVANYGYTF. CDR3 DNA: TGTGCCAGCAGCTTACTGGGGACAGTAGCTAACTATGGCTACACCTTC. Filled out from reference TRBV7-9 and TRBJ1-2, the complete variable domain reads DTGVSQNPRHKITKRGQNVTFRCDPISEHNRLYWYRQTLGQGPEFLTYFQNEAQLEKSRLLSDRFSAERPKGSFSTLEIQRTEQGDSAMYLCASSLLGTVANYGYTFGSGTRLTVV.

The chain is built from TRBV6-5 and TRBJ2-4; D gene ambiguous. The CDR3 runs to 13 residues. V was pared by 2 bases and J by 8 bases, with 10 bases between. The V gene's germline CDR1 is MNHEY and CDR2 SVGAGI. CDR3 in amino acids: CASSYASWDIQYF. The CDR3 DNA follows: TGTGCCAGCAGTTACGCCTCCTGGGACATTCAGTACTTC.

In this sample, this clone turned up once. The genes are TRBV5-1 and TRBJ1-2, with D perhaps TRBD1 (6 bases). There are 14 residues in the CDR3. V was shortened by 5 bases and J by 5 bases, with 16 bases between the two germline ends. The V gene's germline CDR1 is SGHRS and CDR2 YFSETQ. The CDR3 sequence is CASSFGQTSYGYTF. CDR3 nucleotides: TGCGCCAGCAGTTTCGGACAGACCTCATATGGCTACACCTTC.

J is TRBJ1-1 and V is TRBV30; weak D call: TRBD1 (6 bases). The V end lost 3 bases, the J end lost 7 bases, and 21 bases lay between the germline ends. The CDR3 is 15 residues long. Germline V gene data show CDR1 as GTSNPN and CDR2 as SVGIG (reference sequence). The CDR3 protein is CAWRSGTSFTNEAFF. CDR3 DNA sequence: TGTGCCTGGAGATCCGGGACAAGTTTTACCAATGAAGCTTTCTTT.

The rearrangement links TRBV7-2 to TRBJ1-1; 7 bases line up with TRBD1. Germline trimming cut 8 bases from V and 5 bases from J; bases unmatched to any gene: 14. The length of the CDR3 is 15 residues. CDR1 is SGHTA, CDR2 FQGNSA, per germline. CDR3 nucleotides: TGTGCCAGCTCCCCAGGGGGGTACGGGTTTACTGAAGCTTTCTTT. Encoded protein: CASSPGGYGFTEAFF. The variable domain in full, with the rest retrieved from reference TRBV7-2 and TRBJ1-1, is GAGVSQSPSNKVTEKGKDVELRCDPISGHTALYWYRQSLGQGLEFLIYFQGNSAPDKSGLPSDRFSAERTGGSVSTLTIQRTQQEDSAVYLCASSPGGYGFTEAFFGQGTRLTVV.

The sample holds one count of this clone. This rearrangement joins TRBV6-4 to TRBJ1-2; D is possibly TRBD1 (5 bases). Germline V gives CDR1 MRHNA, CDR2 SNTAGT. The ends were cut back, 5 bases at V and 1 base at J, with 14 bases in the middle. CDR3 length: 15 amino acids. As DNA, the CDR3 is TGTGCCAGCAGTCCGGGGGGGGGACTTAACTATGGCTACACCTTC. It translates to CASSPGGGLNYGYTF.

V is TRBV5-4 and J is TRBJ2-7; 7 bases are shared with TRBD2. There are 14 residues in the CDR3. J gave up 3 bases and V 4 bases, and 7 bases lay outside the gene matches. CDR1 is SGHNT and CDR2 is YYREEE in the germline V gene (reference sequence). The CDR3: CASSHEGTNYEQYF. The CDR3 DNA reads as TGTGCCAGCAGCCACGAGGGGACTAACTACGAGCAGTACTTC. Full variable domain (rest looked up from reference TRBV5-4 and TRBJ2-7): ETGVTQSPTHLIKTRGQQVTLRCSSQSGHNTVSWYQQALGQGPQFIFQYYREEENGRGNFPPRFSGLQFPNYSSELNVNALELDDSALYLCASSHEGTNYEQYFGPGTRLTVT.

This clone was detected once. This chain connects TRBV19 to TRBJ2-1; D ambiguous. Germline assignment: CDR1 LNHDA and CDR2 SQIVND (reference sequence). The V end was cut by 0 bases, the J end by 7 bases, with 7 bases between. This CDR3 contains 13 residues. CDR3 nucleotides: TGTGCCAGTAGTATAGATCAGGCTAATGAGCAGTTCTTC. Translation gives CASSIDQANEQFF.

The V call is TRBV7-9, the J call TRBJ1-2, with a possible D match to TRBD1 (5 bases). The germline CDR1 and CDR2 sequences are SEHNR and FQNEAQ (reference sequence). Between the trimmed V and J ends, which lost 1 base and 8 bases, there was a span of 17 bases. CDR3 length: 15 residues. The CDR3 protein is CASSLEGKGRGGYTF. Here the CDR3 DNA reads TGTGCCAGCAGCTTAGAGGGCAAGGGGCGTGGAGGCTACACCTTC.